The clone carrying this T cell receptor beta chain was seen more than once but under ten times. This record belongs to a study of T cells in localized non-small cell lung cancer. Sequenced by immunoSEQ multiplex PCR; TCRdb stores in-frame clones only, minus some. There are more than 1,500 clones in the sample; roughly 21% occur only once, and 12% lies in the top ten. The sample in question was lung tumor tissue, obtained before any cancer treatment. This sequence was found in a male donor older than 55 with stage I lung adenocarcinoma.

The CDR3 DNA sequence: TGTGCCAGCAGCTCCCTGGGGACAGGACCTGCCTACGAGCAGTACTTC. Translating it yields CASSSLGTGPAYEQYF. This rearrangement joins TRBV7-4 to TRBJ2-7, with 8 bases identical to TRBD1. The CDR3 runs 16 residues. V lost 4 bases and J lost 2; bases outside the gene matches: 10. The germline V gene encodes CDR1 SGHVT and CDR2 SQSDAQ. Drawing the rest from reference TRBV7-4 and TRBJ2-7, the complete variable domain is GAGVSQSPRYKVAKRGRDVALRCDSISGHVTLYWYRQTLGQGSEVLTYSQSDAQRDKSGRPSGRFSAERPERSVSTLKIQRTEQGDSAVYLCASSSLGTGPAYEQYFGPGTRLTVT.